The text below deals with one T cell receptor (beta chain). Using immunoSEQ multiplex PCR, the repertoire was profiled, and TCRdb retains in-frame clones only, with some absent. The data contain about 2 million clones, about 95% of them singletons. The naive CD8 subset, CD45RO-negative cells positively selected for CCR7, excluded terminally differentiated effector memory CD45RA+ cells. The data derive from a study of shared clonotypes between healthy human individuals. In the study overall: Every donor yielded three CD4 naive, three CD4 memory, two CD8 naive and one CD8 memory plate.

Looked up from germline, CDR1 is LNHNV and CDR2 is YYDKDF (reference sequence). Germline trimming cut 1 base from V and 6 bases from J; bases unmatched to any gene: 2. The CDR3 sequence is 14 residues long. The chain carries TRBV15 and TRBJ2-3, with 9 bases lining up with TRBD1. Sequencing was done on a sample of naive CD8+ T cells sorted from blood. This receptor was identified in a man aged 18 to 29 in good health. The CDR3, as DNA: TGTGCCACCAGCAGAGTGGGGACAGGGGATACGCAGTATTTT. The encoded protein is CATSRVGTGDTQYF.